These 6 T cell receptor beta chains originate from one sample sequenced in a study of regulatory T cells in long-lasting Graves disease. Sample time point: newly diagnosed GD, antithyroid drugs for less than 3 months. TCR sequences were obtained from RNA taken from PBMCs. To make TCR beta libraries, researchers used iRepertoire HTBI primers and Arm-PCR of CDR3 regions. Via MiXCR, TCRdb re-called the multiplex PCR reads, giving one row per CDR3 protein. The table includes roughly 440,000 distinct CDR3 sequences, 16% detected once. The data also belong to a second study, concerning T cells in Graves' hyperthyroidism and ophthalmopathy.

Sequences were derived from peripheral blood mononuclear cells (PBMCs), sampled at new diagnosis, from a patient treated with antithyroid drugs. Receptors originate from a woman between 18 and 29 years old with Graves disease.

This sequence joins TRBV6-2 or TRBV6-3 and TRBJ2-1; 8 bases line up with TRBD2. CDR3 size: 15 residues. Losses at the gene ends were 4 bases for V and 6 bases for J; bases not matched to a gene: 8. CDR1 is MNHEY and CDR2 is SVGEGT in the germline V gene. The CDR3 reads CASSLSGSQGNEQFF. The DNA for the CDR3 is TGTGCCAGCAGTTTAAGCGGGAGTCAGGGCAATGAGCAGTTCTTC.

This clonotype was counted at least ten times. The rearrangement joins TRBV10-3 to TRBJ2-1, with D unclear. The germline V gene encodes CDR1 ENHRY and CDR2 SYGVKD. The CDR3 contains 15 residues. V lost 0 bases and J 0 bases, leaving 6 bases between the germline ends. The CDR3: CAISESVSSYNEQFF. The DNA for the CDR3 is TGTGCCATCAGTGAGTCTGTGTCCTCCTACAATGAGCAGTTCTTC.

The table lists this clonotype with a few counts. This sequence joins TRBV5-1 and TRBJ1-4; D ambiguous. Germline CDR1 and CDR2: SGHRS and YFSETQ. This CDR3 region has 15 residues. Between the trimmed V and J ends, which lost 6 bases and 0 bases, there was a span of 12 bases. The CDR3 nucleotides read TGCGCCAGCAAGGACCGGGGTGCAACTAATGAAAAACTGTTTTTT. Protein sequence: CASKDRGATNEKLFF.

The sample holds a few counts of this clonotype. The DNA for the CDR3 is TGCGCCAGCAGCCAAGCCGGGACAGGGACCTACGAGCAGTACTTC. This sequence encodes CASSQAGTGTYEQYF. This chain joins TRBV4-1 and TRBJ2-7; 9 bases fit TRBD1. Germline V CDR1 and CDR2: MGHRA, YSYEKL. The CDR3 runs to 15 residues. V shed 1 base and J 2 bases; nucleotides not matched to a gene: 3.

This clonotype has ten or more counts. CDR3 loop: CASSPTDYEQYF. CDR3 DNA: TGTGCCAGCAGTCCCACCGACTACGAGCAGTACTTC. This chain uses TRBV18 with TRBJ2-7; D gene ambiguous. Looked up from germline, CDR1 is KGHSH and CDR2 is LQKENI. The CDR3 runs to 12 residues. Trimming took 8 bases from V and 3 from J, leaving 11 bases between them. Using reference TRBV18 and TRBJ2-7 for the parts outside the CDR3, the full variable domain is NAGVMQNPRHLVRRRGQEARLRCSPMKGHSHVYWYRQLPEEGLKFMVYLQKENIIDESGMPKERFSAEFPKEGPSILRIQQVVRGDSAAYFCASSPTDYEQYFGPGTRLTVT.

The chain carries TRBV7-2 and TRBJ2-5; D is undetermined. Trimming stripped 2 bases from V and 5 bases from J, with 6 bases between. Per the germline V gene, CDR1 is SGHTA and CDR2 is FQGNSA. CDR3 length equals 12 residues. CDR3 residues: CASSLRMETQYF. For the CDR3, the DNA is TGTGCCAGCAGCTTAAGGATGGAGACCCAGTACTTC.